Given below is one T cell receptor (beta chain) in context. Naive-designated CD8 cells lacked CD45RO, were positively enriched for CCR7, and omitted terminally differentiated effector memory CD45RA+ cells. This CDR3 is built from 18 residues. V shed 4 bases, J shed 2 bases, and the junction held 14 bases outside the gene matches. The V gene's germline CDR1 is LGHNA and CDR2 YSLEER. It was at deep level that the assay was run. Assay used: immunoSEQ multiplex PCR; TCRdb lists only in-frame clones, some missing. The sample yields fewer than 800,000 clones, roughly 94% seen once. The data belong to a study of shared clonotypes between healthy human individuals. Study-wide context: The composition of the donors was a couple of women and a few men aged 18 to 49.

This chain connects TRBV4-3 to TRBJ2-7, with 10 bases fitting TRBD2. The receptor's source is a man aged 25 to 40 in good health. Sequences were obtained from naive CD8+ T cells sorted from blood. The CDR3 protein is CASSLERTSGEITYEQYF. In DNA form, the CDR3 reads TGCGCCAGCAGCCTAGAGAGAACTAGCGGGGAAATTACCTACGAGCAGTACTTC.